This entry lists 21 T cell receptor beta chains sequenced from one sample in a study of T cells in Graves' hyperthyroidism and ophthalmopathy (dated by TCRdb to between 2018 and 2020). Library preparation employed multiplex PCR. For sequencing, an Illumina HiSeq 2000 was employed. Amplification of TCR beta CDR3 regions was carried out from RNA transcripts. A first-round RT-PCR of the TCR CDR3 used the HTBI primer set with the Qiagen OneStep RT-PCR kit. TCRdb reanalyzed the raw reads on its own, using fastp at Q25 for trimming and MiXCR for clone calling, and kept in-frame beta chains. Each entry merges the rows of one CDR3 protein and shows their most common DNA and genes. Present in this sample are about 680,000 distinct CDR3 sequences, approximately 36% of which were seen just once. Around 31% of the sample goes to the ten largest clones. The sample comprised blood. These receptors all come from a woman in her thirties or forties with Graves' hyperthyroidism.

This clonotype was observed a few times. This chain connects TRBV7-9 to TRBJ2-2; 7 bases map to TRBD1. This CDR3 is 15 amino acids long. The J segment lost 7 bases and the V segment lost 6 bases, leaving 11 bases of the junction unmatched. Germline values: CDR1 SEHNR, CDR2 FQNEAQ (reference sequence). The CDR3 nucleotides are TGTGCCAGCAGACCTACAGGGGCAAGGGTCGGGGAGCTGTTTTTT. It specifies CASRPTGARVGELFF.

The V call is TRBV10-3, the J call TRBJ1-2; D unclear. This CDR3 contains 17 residues. Germline V gene sequence: CDR1 ENHRY, CDR2 SYGVKD. Trimming took 4 bases from V and 1 from J, leaving 19 bases between them. DNA of the CDR3: TGTGCCATCAGTGTCGACCTCACCGGGGATCTTAACTATGGCTACACCTTC. Translating it yields CAISVDLTGDLNYGYTF.

V is TRBV9 and J is TRBJ2-7; 7 bases agree with TRBD2. The germline V gene has CDR1 SGDLS and CDR2 YYNGEE. Losses at the gene ends were 0 bases for V and 5 bases for J; bases not matched to a gene: 14. CDR3 length equals 17 residues. The CDR3 DNA reads as TGTGCCAGCAGCGTAGAGGGGACGGGGGAGGGTGTCGACGAGCAGTACTTC. Protein sequence: CASSVEGTGEGVDEQYF.

This clonotype has at least ten counts. The V and J genes are TRBV7-9 and TRBJ2-7, with D perhaps TRBD2 (5 bases). V lost 1 base and J 3 bases, leaving 10 bases between the germline ends. Germline V gene sequence: CDR1 SEHNR, CDR2 FQNEAQ (reference sequence). The CDR3 is 14 residues long. The CDR3 DNA reads as TGTGCCAGCAGCTTAGGAGGGAAGAACTACGAGCAGTACTTC. Its protein is CASSLGGKNYEQYF.

V usage is TRBV5-1 and J usage is TRBJ2-7; 7 bases are a match to TRBD1. Trimming cost V 1 base and J 0 bases; bases outside gene matches: 7. In germline, CDR1 is SGHRS, CDR2 YFSETQ. The CDR3 has 16 residues. The CDR3 is CASSLFRGQSSYEQYF. The CDR3 region has the DNA TGCGCCAGCAGCTTGTTTCGGGGACAGTCCTCCTACGAGCAGTACTTC.

This clonotype was recorded only once. CDR3 amino acids: CAISDEGDEAFF. DNA of the CDR3: TGTGCCATCAGTGACGAGGGGGATGAAGCTTTCTTT. This sequence joins TRBV10-3 and TRBJ1-1; tentative D call: TRBD1 (6 bases). This CDR3 contains 12 residues. The V and J ends lost 3 bases and 7 bases respectively, with 9 bases between them. The germline V gene encodes CDR1 ENHRY and CDR2 SYGVKD.

This clonotype was counted ten times or more. The chain uses TRBV24-1 and TRBJ2-7; 7 bases are shared with TRBD1. Trimming removed 4 bases from V and 4 bases from J; junction bases left unmatched: 12. The CDR3 contains 16 residues. In germline, CDR1 is KGHDR, CDR2 SFDVKD. The CDR3 DNA reads as TGTGCCACCAGTGACCCTAAGGGGACAGCAACTTACGAGCAGTACTTC. Translating gives CATSDPKGTATYEQYF.

The V and J genes are TRBV19 and TRBJ2-7, with D uncertain. The J call may be in error: the DNA end matches TRBJ2-1 better. The CDR3 is 8 residues long. Germline values: CDR1 LNHDA, CDR2 SQIVND (reference sequence). DNA for the CDR3: TGTGCCAGTAGTCGACAGTTCTTC. Its protein product is CASSRQFF.

V and J are TRBV7-9 and TRBJ1-5, with a tentative D call TRBD1 (5 bases). Trimming stripped 0 bases from V and 2 bases from J, with 14 bases between. The V gene's germline CDR1 is SEHNR and CDR2 FQNEAQ (reference sequence). The CDR3 spans 17 residues. The CDR3 sequence is CASSLALGRGGNQPQHF. Written as DNA, the CDR3 is TGTGCCAGCAGCTTAGCGCTGGGGCGCGGGGGCAATCAGCCCCAGCATTTT.

The chain combines TRBV11-2 with TRBJ1-5; unclear D gene. The V and J ends lost 1 base and 7 bases respectively, with 11 bases between them. CDR1 and CDR2 from the germline V gene are SGHAT and FQNNGV. This CDR3 has 14 residues. As DNA, the CDR3 is TGTGCCAGCAGCTTAGGGTATTCCGGGCAGCCCCAGCATTTT. It translates to CASSLGYSGQPQHF.

The CDR3 loop reads CSVESQGGSETQYF. In DNA, the CDR3 is TGCAGCGTTGAAAGCCAGGGGGGCTCAGAGACCCAGTACTTC. The chain couples TRBV29-1 to TRBJ2-5, with a weak D call TRBD1 (7 bases). CDR3 size: 14 residues. Germline values: CDR1 SQVTM, CDR2 ANQGSEA. Deletions cut 2 bases from V and 4 bases from J, with 14 bases between.

Note on this clonotype: A junction end diverges from the germline sequence, so it may reflect a read error. The chain has TRBV15 and TRBJ1-1; TRBD1 agrees at 11 bases. This CDR3 spans 16 amino acids. CDR1 and CDR2 from the germline V gene are LNHNV and YYDKDF (reference sequence). The CDR3 DNA is TGTGCCACCGGCAGGGATCTTTTCAAGGGACAGGGGGTAACTTTCTTT. Translating it yields CATGRDLFKGQGVTFF.

The V call is TRBV10-3, the J call TRBJ2-7; TRBD1 agrees at 9 bases. The germline gives CDR1 ENHRY, CDR2 SYGVKD. The CDR3 sequence is 15 residues long. The junction had 11 bases not matched to a gene; V was cut back by 11 bases and J by 0 bases. Here the CDR3 DNA reads TGTGCCTGGAGTCCTGCGGGACAGGGCTCCTACGAGCAGTACTTC. Protein sequence: CAWSPAGQGSYEQYF.

The rearrangement uses TRBV20-1 and TRBJ1-1; D uncertain. V lost 7 bases and J 5 bases, leaving 5 bases between the germline ends. Germline CDR1 DFQATT, CDR2 SNEGSKA (reference sequence). The CDR3 has 9 amino acids. The chain's CDR3 is CSGETEAFF. In DNA, the CDR3 is TGCAGTGGGGAGACTGAAGCTTTCTTT.

This clonotype was observed at least ten times. J is TRBJ1-5 and V is TRBV12-3 or TRBV12-4; D is perhaps TRBD1 (5 bases). The CDR3 is made up of 13 amino acids. Trimming pared 3 bases from V and 9 bases from J, leaving 12 bases between. The CDR3 nucleotides read TGTGCCAGCAGTTTGGGGGACGGGAGGCCCCAGCATTTT. It encodes CASSLGDGRPQHF.

The CDR3 sequence is CASSLAAANEKLFF. The CDR3 DNA reads as TGCGCCAGCAGCTTGGCCGCAGCTAATGAAAAACTGTTTTTT. The V and J genes are TRBV5-1 and TRBJ1-4; D is unresolved. V shed 0 bases and J shed 3 bases, with 6 bases lying between them. Per the germline V gene, CDR1 is SGHRS and CDR2 is YFSETQ. CDR3 size: 14 residues. The complete variable domain, with remaining parts taken from reference TRBV5-1 and TRBJ1-4, reads KAGVTQTPRYLIKTRGQQVTLSCSPISGHRSVSWYQQTPGQGLQFLFEYFSETQRNKGNFPGRFSGRQFSNSRSEMNVSTLELGDSALYLCASSLAAANEKLFFGSGTQLSVL.

V and J are TRBV10-3 and TRBJ1-4; 7 bases align to TRBD1. This CDR3 has 16 amino acids. V dropped 4 bases and J dropped 5; count of bases not matched to a gene: 10. Germline lookup yields CDR1 ENHRY and CDR2 SYGVKD. CDR3: CAISGGLQGENEKLFF. For the CDR3, the DNA is TGTGCCATCAGTGGAGGTCTGCAGGGGGAAAATGAAAAACTGTTTTTT.

This chain uses TRBV7-9 with TRBJ2-3; D may match TRBD1 or TRBD2 (5 bases each). CDR3 size: 15 residues. Trimming pared 5 bases from V and 0 bases from J, leaving 12 bases between. Germline CDR1 SEHNR, CDR2 FQNEAQ (reference sequence). The CDR3 protein is CASSRSGASTDTQYF. The CDR3 coding sequence is TGTGCCAGCAGCCGATCCGGGGCAAGCACAGATACGCAGTATTTT.

There are many counts of this clonotype. The rearrangement uses TRBV7-2 and TRBJ1-5; D is possibly TRBD1 (6 bases). CDR3 size: 15 residues. The germline V gene encodes CDR1 SGHTA and CDR2 FQGNSA. The V and J ends lost 4 bases and 4 bases respectively, with 14 bases between them. The DNA of the CDR3 is TGTGCCAGCAGCTCACAGGGACTTAATAATCAGCCCCAGCATTTT. Amino acid sequence: CASSSQGLNNQPQHF.

This clonotype has just a few counts. The chain links TRBV6-5 to TRBJ1-5, with a weak D call TRBD1 (6 bases). CDR1 is MNHEY, CDR2 SVGAGI, per germline. V was clipped by 8 bases and J by 4 bases, with 12 bases between them. This CDR3 is 13 amino acids long. This chain's CDR3 is CASQGGRNQPQHF. In DNA, the CDR3 is TGTGCCAGCCAAGGGGGGCGGAATCAGCCCCAGCATTTT.

As regards this clonotype: The junction does not match germline at one end; this may be a read error. The chain joins TRBV7-3 to TRBJ1-3; possible D gene TRBD1, 6 bases. The CDR3 length is 15 residues. Looked up from germline, CDR1 is SGHTA and CDR2 is FQGTGA. The chain's CDR3 is CASSQGRTAGSTIYF. In nucleotides, the CDR3 is TGCGCCAGCAGCCAAGGTCGGACAGCGGGAAGCACCATATATTTT.